Each of the 26 T cell receptor beta chains below was sequenced from the same sample in a study of blood T cell repertoires in COVID-19. The table came from immunoSEQ multiplex PCR; TCRdb's copy has only in-frame clones and leaves some out. The profile shows about 300,000 clones, 70% to 90% of them singletons. What was sequenced was peripheral blood. Receptor source: a woman between 50 and 59 years old with COVID-19, enrolled during active disease.

The gene calls are TRBV6-5 and TRBJ2-3; 8 bases agree with TRBD1. Germline assignment: CDR1 MNHEY and CDR2 SVGAGI. The CDR3 contains 16 residues. V was pared by 2 bases and J by 0 bases, with 4 bases of the junction left unmatched. The CDR3 is CASSYQDRASTDTQYF. CDR3 in DNA: TGTGCCAGCAGTTACCAGGACAGGGCCAGCACAGATACGCAGTATTTT.

The V gene is TRBV11-1, the J gene TRBJ1-2; 7 bases fit TRBD1. Germline CDR1 reads SGHAT; CDR2 reads FQDESV (reference sequence). The V gene end was trimmed by 0 bases and the J gene end by 5 bases; junction bases not matched to a gene: 3. The CDR3 is 14 amino acids. The DNA of the CDR3 is TGTGCCAGCAGCTTAGCTGGGACAGCTTATGGCTACACCTTC. It translates to CASSLAGTAYGYTF. Using reference TRBV11-1 and TRBJ1-2 for the parts outside the CDR3, the full variable domain is EAEVAQSPRYKITEKSQAVAFWCDPISGHATLYWYRQILGQGPELLVQFQDESVVDDSQLPKDRFSAERLKGVDSTLKIQPAELGDSAMYLCASSLAGTAYGYTFGSGTRLTVV.

The CDR3 here is CASSRGSWATDTQYF. The CDR3, as DNA: TGTGCCAGCAGTCGAGGGAGTTGGGCCACAGATACGCAGTATTTT. V is TRBV6-5 and J is TRBJ2-3; maybe TRBD2 (5 bases). The CDR3 runs to 15 residues. V was cut by 5 bases and J by 2 bases, with 14 bases left in between. In germline, CDR1 is MNHEY, CDR2 SVGAGI.

The chain links TRBV14 to TRBJ2-7, with 7 bases lining up with TRBD2. Germline lookup yields CDR1 SGHDN and CDR2 FVKESK. The J segment lost 7 bases and the V segment lost 3 bases, leaving 0 bases of the junction unmatched. The CDR3 length is 11 residues. The CDR3, as DNA: TGTGCCAGCAGCCAGGGGGGGGAGCAGTACTTC. Amino acid sequence: CASSQGGEQYF.

V is TRBV5-1 and J is TRBJ2-5, with D hard to call. The CDR3 is 12 residues long. Between the trimmed V and J ends, which lost 0 bases and 4 bases, there was a span of 4 bases. The germline gives CDR1 SGHRS, CDR2 YFSETQ. The CDR3 DNA reads as TGCGCCAGCAGCTTGGACGGAGAGACCCAGTACTTC. Translation: CASSLDGETQYF.

The chain is built from TRBV6-2 or TRBV6-3 and TRBJ1-1; D possibly corresponds to TRBD1 (5 bases). V gave up 5 bases and J gave up 4 bases, with 17 bases separating them. The CDR3 extends over 15 amino acids. The germline CDR1 and CDR2 sequences are MNHEY and SVGEGT. CDR3 sequence: CASSRGRAESTEAFF. CDR3 nucleotide sequence: TGTGCCAGCAGTAGGGGCAGGGCGGAGAGCACTGAAGCTTTCTTT.

The rearrangement joins TRBV19 to TRBJ1-3; 7 bases are a match to TRBD1. The CDR3 runs 13 residues. V lost 8 bases and J lost 4; bases outside the gene matches: 5. Germline values: CDR1 LNHDA, CDR2 SQIVND (reference sequence). CDR3 in DNA: TGTGCCAGTGACAGGGCGGGCGGAAACACCATATATTTT. It is translated as CASDRAGGNTIYF.

The gene calls are TRBV5-1 and TRBJ2-1, with D possibly matching TRBD2 (5 bases). This CDR3 spans 14 amino acids. Trimming removed 4 bases from V and 1 base from J, with 9 bases in between. Germline CDR1 reads SGHRS; CDR2 reads YFSETQ. The CDR3 here is CASSSPGSYNEQFF. The CDR3 DNA reads as TGCGCCAGCAGCAGCCCGGGGTCCTACAATGAGCAGTTCTTC.

The gene calls are TRBV18 and TRBJ2-7; tentative D call: TRBD2 (5 bases). The CDR3 extends over 16 amino acids. The germline V gene encodes CDR1 KGHSH and CDR2 LQKENI. Trimming shortened V by 2 bases and J by 0 bases, and 14 bases separated the two germline ends. CDR3 residues: CASSPGGAQYSYEQYF. Written as DNA, the CDR3 is TGTGCCAGCTCACCAGGAGGAGCGCAGTACTCCTACGAGCAGTACTTC.

The chain couples TRBV6-5 to TRBJ2-2; a weak D match, TRBD2 (6 bases). This CDR3 has 13 residues. Germline CDR1 is MNHEY and CDR2 is SVGAGI. Trimming shortened V by 9 bases and J by 7 bases, and 15 bases separated the two germline ends. The CDR3 here is CASRREIGGELFF. The CDR3 nucleotides read TGTGCCAGTAGGAGGGAGATCGGCGGGGAGCTGTTTTTT.

The chain is built from TRBV21-1 and TRBJ1-5; no DNA check was done on the table's D call, TRBD1. TRBV21-1 is reported as a pseudogene. The CDR3 sequence is 14 residues long. CDR3 in DNA: TGTGCCAGCCGGAAAGGGCTGTCCGATCAGCCCCAGCATTTT. Translated, it gives CASRKGLSDQPQHF.

The CDR3 DNA sequence: TGTGCCAGCAGTTTGCAGGGAACCTACGAGCAGTACTTC. This translates into CASSLQGTYEQYF. The chain joins TRBV6-5 to TRBJ2-7, with a tentative D call TRBD1 (5 bases). The CDR3 has 13 residues. V was cut by 4 bases and J by 2 bases, with 9 bases left in between. The germline V gene has CDR1 MNHEY and CDR2 SVGAGI.

V gene TRBV9 combines with J gene TRBJ2-1, with a weak D call TRBD1 (6 bases). The CDR3 loop spans 12 amino acids. Deletions cut 3 bases from V and 7 bases from J, with 8 bases between. Germline V lookup: CDR1 SGDLS, CDR2 YYNGEE. The CDR3 region is CASSEGQNEQFF. CDR3 coding DNA: TGTGCCAGCAGCGAAGGACAGAATGAGCAGTTCTTC. The full variable domain, with the rest looked up from reference TRBV9 and TRBJ2-1, is DSGVTQTPKHLITATGQRVTLRCSPRSGDLSVYWYQQSLDQGLQFLIQYYNGEERAKGNILERFSAQQFPDLHSELNLSSLELGDSALYFCASSEGQNEQFFGPGTRLTVL.

The V call is TRBV29-1, the J call TRBJ1-2; 8 bases are shared with TRBD1. The CDR3 sequence is 17 residues long. CDR1 is SQVTM, CDR2 ANQGSEA, per germline. J gave up 1 base and V 4 bases, and 14 bases lay outside the gene matches. In DNA, the CDR3 is TGCAGCGTTGTTTCTGGGTCAGGGGGCCTTCTTAACTATGGCTACACCTTC. Translated, it gives CSVVSGSGGLLNYGYTF.

The chain has TRBV18 and TRBJ1-1; no clear D. CDR1 and CDR2 from the germline V gene are KGHSH and LQKENI. This CDR3 is built from 15 residues. The V end lost 1 base, the J end lost 2 bases, and 11 bases lay between the germline ends. The CDR3 region has the DNA TGTGCCAGCTCACCACTCGCAGGCTCAAACACTGAAGCTTTCTTT. Its protein is CASSPLAGSNTEAFF.

The chain has TRBV14 and TRBJ2-7; no clear D. This CDR3 region has 12 residues. The germline gives CDR1 SGHDN, CDR2 FVKESK. V shed 3 bases and J shed 4 bases, with 7 bases lying between them. Here the CDR3 reads CASSHGIYEQYF. DNA of the CDR3: TGTGCCAGCAGCCACGGTATATACGAGCAGTACTTC.

The sample holds one count of this clone. This chain uses TRBV19 with TRBJ1-2; D uncertain. V shed 7 bases and J shed 8 bases, with 14 bases lying between them. There are 12 residues in the CDR3. In germline, CDR1 is LNHDA, CDR2 SQIVND (reference sequence). The CDR3 bases are TGTGCCAGTAAGATAGAAGTCGGGGGCTACACCTTC. It encodes CASKIEVGGYTF.

V is TRBV5-1 and J is TRBJ2-7; the match to TRBD1 covers 9 bases. The germline gives CDR1 SGHRS, CDR2 YFSETQ. Trimming cost V 4 bases and J 13 bases; bases outside gene matches: 18. The CDR3 totals 15 residues. The CDR3 region has the DNA TGCGCCAGCAGCCTGGCCGGGACAGGGCAAGGCAGGCCTTACTTC. This sequence encodes CASSLAGTGQGRPYF.

The rearrangement joins TRBV2 to TRBJ1-2; D is ambiguous. Trimming removed 6 bases from V and 2 bases from J, with 13 bases in between. This CDR3 has 14 amino acids. Germline CDR1 is SNHLY and CDR2 is FYNNEI. The CDR3, as DNA: TGTGCCAGCAGCCGTCTAGAGTTGAACTATGGCTACACCTTC. Amino acids: CASSRLELNYGYTF. The variable domain in full, completed from reference TRBV2 and TRBJ1-2, reads EPEVTQTPSHQVTQMGQEVILRCVPISNHLYFYWYRQILGQKVEFLVSFYNNEISEKSEIFDDQFSVERPDGSNFTLKIRSTKLEDSAMYFCASSRLELNYGYTFGSGTRLTVV.

This chain joins TRBV27 and TRBJ2-7; 10 bases align to TRBD2. The germline CDR1 and CDR2 sequences are MNHEY and SMNVEV (reference sequence). CDR3 size: 14 residues. J gave up 5 bases and V 6 bases, and 7 bases lay outside the gene matches. CDR3 loop: CASRPGLANHEQYF. The CDR3 DNA reads TGTGCCAGCAGACCGGGACTAGCGAACCACGAGCAGTACTTC.

V gene TRBV30 combines with J gene TRBJ2-5, with D hard to call. CDR1 GTSNPN and CDR2 SVGIG come from the germline V gene (reference sequence). The ends were cut back, 5 bases at V and 4 bases at J, with 5 bases in the middle. This CDR3 is built from 10 residues. The chain's CDR3 is CAWSIETQYF. CDR3 nucleotide sequence: TGTGCCTGGTCTATAGAGACCCAGTACTTC.

The V and J genes are TRBV30 and TRBJ2-1, with 14 bases aligning to TRBD2. The CDR3 covers 16 residues. The V gene end was trimmed by 1 base and the J gene end by 8 bases; junction bases not matched to a gene: 7. CDR1 and CDR2 from the germline V gene are GTSNPN and SVGIG (reference sequence). CDR3 sequence: CAWSAIGTSGRDEQFF. CDR3 nucleotides: TGTGCCTGGAGTGCAATCGGGACTAGCGGGAGAGATGAGCAGTTCTTC.

V usage is TRBV10-1 and J usage is TRBJ1-6; 7 nucleotides align to TRBD1. The germline CDR1 and CDR2 sequences are WNHNN and SYGVQD (reference sequence). CDR3 size: 13 residues. V lost 5 bases to trimming and J lost 6 bases; unmatched junction nucleotides: 1. Here the CDR3 reads CASSRDSNSPLHF. CDR3 in DNA: TGCGCCAGCAGTAGGGACAGTAATTCACCCCTCCACTTT.

CDR3 sequence (DNA): TGTGCCACCAGTGACCCGGGAGGGTCCACAGATACGCAGTATTTT. Amino acid sequence: CATSDPGGSTDTQYF. The chain carries TRBV24-1 and TRBJ2-3, with 8 bases aligning to TRBD2. The V segment lost 4 bases and the J segment 2 bases; nucleotides outside the gene matches: 4. Germline values: CDR1 KGHDR, CDR2 SFDVKD. The CDR3 is made up of 15 amino acids.

J is TRBJ2-2 and V is TRBV4-1; D is unclear. This CDR3 region has 14 residues. Germline loops: CDR1 MGHRA, CDR2 YSYEKL. Trimming took 0 bases from V and 6 from J, leaving 8 bases between them. CDR3 in amino acids: CASSQDVRSGELFF. The CDR3, as DNA: TGCGCCAGCAGCCAAGATGTCCGGTCCGGGGAGCTGTTTTTT.

V and J are TRBV4-1 and TRBJ2-3; the match to TRBD1 covers 10 bases. Germline V gene sequence: CDR1 MGHRA, CDR2 YSYEKL. The CDR3 loop spans 18 amino acids. V shed 1 base and J 1 base; nucleotides not matched to a gene: 8. CDR3 nucleotide sequence: TGCGCCAGCAGCCAAGTGTCGACCGGGACAGGGGGCACAGATACGCAGTATTTT. It translates to CASSQVSTGTGGTDTQYF.